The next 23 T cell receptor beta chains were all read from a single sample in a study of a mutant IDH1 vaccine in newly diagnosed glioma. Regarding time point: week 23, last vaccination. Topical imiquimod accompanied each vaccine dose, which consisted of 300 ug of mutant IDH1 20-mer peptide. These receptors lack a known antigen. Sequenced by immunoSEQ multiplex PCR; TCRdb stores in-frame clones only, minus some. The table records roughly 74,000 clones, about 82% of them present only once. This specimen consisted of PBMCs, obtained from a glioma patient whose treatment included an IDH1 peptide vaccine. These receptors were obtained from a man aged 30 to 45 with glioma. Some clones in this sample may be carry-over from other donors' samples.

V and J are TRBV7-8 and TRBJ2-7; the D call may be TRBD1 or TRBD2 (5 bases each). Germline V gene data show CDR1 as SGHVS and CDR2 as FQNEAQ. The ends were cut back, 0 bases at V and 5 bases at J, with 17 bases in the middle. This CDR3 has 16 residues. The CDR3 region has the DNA TGTGCCAGCAGCTTAGCGGGGACCTACTCCATCGACGAGCAGTACTTC. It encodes CASSLAGTYSIDEQYF. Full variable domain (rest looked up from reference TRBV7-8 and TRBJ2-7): GAGVSQSPRYKVAKRGQDVALRCDPISGHVSLFWYQQALGQGPEFLTYFQNEAQLDKSGLPSDRFFAERPEGSVSTLKIQRTQQEDSAVYLCASSLAGTYSIDEQYFGPGTRLTVT.

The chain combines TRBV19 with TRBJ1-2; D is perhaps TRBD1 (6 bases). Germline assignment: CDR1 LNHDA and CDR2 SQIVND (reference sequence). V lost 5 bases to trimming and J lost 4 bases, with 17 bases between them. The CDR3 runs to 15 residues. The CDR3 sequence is CASSPYRTDFYGYTF. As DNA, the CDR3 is TGTGCCAGTAGTCCATACCGGACAGATTTCTATGGCTACACCTTC. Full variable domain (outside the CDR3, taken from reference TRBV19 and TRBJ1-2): DGGITQSPKYLFRKEGQNVTLSCEQNLNHDAMYWYRQDPGQGLRLIYYSQIVNDFQKGDIAEGYSVSREKKESFPLTVTSAQKNPTAFYLCASSPYRTDFYGYTFGSGTRLTVV.

CDR3 sequence (DNA): TGTGCCAGCTCACAGGGACAGGCGAACACTGAAGCTTTCTTT. Residues: CASSQGQANTEAFF. This chain links TRBV18 with TRBJ1-1; 8 bases agree with TRBD1. This CDR3 region has 14 residues. From germline, CDR1 is KGHSH and CDR2 LQKENI. The V segment lost 4 bases and the J segment 1 base; nucleotides outside the gene matches: 2.

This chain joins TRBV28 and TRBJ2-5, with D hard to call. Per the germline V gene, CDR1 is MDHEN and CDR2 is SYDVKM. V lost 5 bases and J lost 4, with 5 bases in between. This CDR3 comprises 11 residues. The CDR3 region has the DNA TGTGCCAGCAGTCCCTCAGAGACCCAGTACTTC. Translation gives CASSPSETQYF.

The CDR3 coding sequence is TGTGCCAGTAGTACCGGACAGGGGTGGGCTAATGAAAAACTGTTTTTT. Protein product: CASSTGQGWANEKLFF. V and J are TRBV19 and TRBJ1-4, with 9 positions matching TRBD1. CDR1 is LNHDA and CDR2 is SQIVND in the germline V gene (reference sequence). Trimming took 4 bases from V and 3 from J; bases not matched to a gene: 6. The CDR3 is 16 residues long.

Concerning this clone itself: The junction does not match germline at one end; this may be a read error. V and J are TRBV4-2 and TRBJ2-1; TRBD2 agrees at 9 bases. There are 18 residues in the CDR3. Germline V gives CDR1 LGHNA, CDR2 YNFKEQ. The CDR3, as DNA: TGTGCCAGCGGCCAAGGACGGGGTACGAGCGGGAGGACTTATAGGCTGTTCTTC. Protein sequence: CASGQGRGTSGRTYRLFF.

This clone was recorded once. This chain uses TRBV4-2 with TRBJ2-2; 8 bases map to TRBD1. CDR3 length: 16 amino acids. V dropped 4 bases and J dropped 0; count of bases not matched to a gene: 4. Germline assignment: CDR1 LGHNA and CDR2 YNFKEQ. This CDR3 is CASSPRTGSNTGELFF. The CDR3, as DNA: TGTGCCAGCAGCCCACGGACAGGGTCGAACACCGGGGAGCTGTTTTTT.

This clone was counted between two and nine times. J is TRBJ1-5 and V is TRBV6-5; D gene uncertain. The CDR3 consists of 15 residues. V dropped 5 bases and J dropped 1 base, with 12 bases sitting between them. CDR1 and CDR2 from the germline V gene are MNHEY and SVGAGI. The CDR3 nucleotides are TGTGCCAGCAGTAGAAACACATGGAGCAATCAGCCCCAGCATTTT. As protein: CASSRNTWSNQPQHF.

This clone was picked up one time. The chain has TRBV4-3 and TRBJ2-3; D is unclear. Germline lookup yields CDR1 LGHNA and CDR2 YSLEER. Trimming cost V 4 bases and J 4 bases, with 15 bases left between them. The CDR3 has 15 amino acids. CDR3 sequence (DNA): TGCGCCAGCAGCCTGAGAGGTAATCGAGCAGATACGCAGTATTTT. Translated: CASSLRGNRADTQYF.

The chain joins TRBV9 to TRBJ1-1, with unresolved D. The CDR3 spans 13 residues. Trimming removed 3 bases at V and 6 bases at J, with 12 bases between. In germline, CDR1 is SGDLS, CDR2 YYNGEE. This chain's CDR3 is CASSATQIAEAFF. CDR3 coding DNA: TGTGCCAGCAGCGCGACTCAAATCGCTGAAGCTTTCTTT.

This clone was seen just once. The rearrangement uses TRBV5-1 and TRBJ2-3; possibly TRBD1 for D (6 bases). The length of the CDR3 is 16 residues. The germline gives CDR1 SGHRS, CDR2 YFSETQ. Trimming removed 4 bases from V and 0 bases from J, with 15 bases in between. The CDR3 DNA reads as TGCGCCAGCAGCCTGGACGGACAGCCTAGCACAGATACGCAGTATTTT. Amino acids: CASSLDGQPSTDTQYF.

DNA for the CDR3: TGTGCCAGCAGCTTAAGCCCAGGGCTAGACCCGGGGTATTTT. Encoded protein: CASSLSPGLDPGYF. The rearrangement uses TRBV7-2 and TRBJ2-3; TRBD1 might be the D (5 bases). CDR1 and CDR2 from the germline V gene are SGHTA and FQGNSA. V was pared by 2 bases and J by 14 bases, with 20 bases between. There are 14 residues in the CDR3.

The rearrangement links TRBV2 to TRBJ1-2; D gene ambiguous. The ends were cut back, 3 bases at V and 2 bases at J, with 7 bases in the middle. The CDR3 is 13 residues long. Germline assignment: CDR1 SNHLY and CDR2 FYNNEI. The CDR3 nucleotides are TGTGCCAGCAGTGAGGGCCGAAACTATGGCTACACCTTC. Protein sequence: CASSEGRNYGYTF.

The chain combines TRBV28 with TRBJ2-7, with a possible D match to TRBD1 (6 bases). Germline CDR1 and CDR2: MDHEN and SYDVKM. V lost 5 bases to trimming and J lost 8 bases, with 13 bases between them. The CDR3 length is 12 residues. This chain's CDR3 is CASSGPGVQQYF. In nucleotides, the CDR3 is TGTGCCAGCAGTGGGCCAGGGGTCCAGCAGTACTTC.

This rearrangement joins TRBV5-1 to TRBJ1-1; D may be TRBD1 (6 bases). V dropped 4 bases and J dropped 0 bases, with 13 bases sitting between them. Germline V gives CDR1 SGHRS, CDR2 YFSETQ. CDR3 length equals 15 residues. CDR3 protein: CASSPGGSMNTEAFF. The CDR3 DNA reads TGCGCCAGCAGCCCCGGGGGCAGCATGAACACTGAAGCTTTCTTT. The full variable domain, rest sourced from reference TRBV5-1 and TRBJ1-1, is KAGVTQTPRYLIKTRGQQVTLSCSPISGHRSVSWYQQTPGQGLQFLFEYFSETQRNKGNFPGRFSGRQFSNSRSEMNVSTLELGDSALYLCASSPGGSMNTEAFFGQGTRLTVV.

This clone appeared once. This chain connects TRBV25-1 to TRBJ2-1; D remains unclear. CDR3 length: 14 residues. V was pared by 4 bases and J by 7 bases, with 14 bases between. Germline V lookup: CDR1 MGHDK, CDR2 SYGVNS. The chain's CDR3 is CASSGALWGNEQFF. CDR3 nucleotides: TGTGCCAGCAGTGGAGCCCTATGGGGTAATGAGCAGTTCTTC.

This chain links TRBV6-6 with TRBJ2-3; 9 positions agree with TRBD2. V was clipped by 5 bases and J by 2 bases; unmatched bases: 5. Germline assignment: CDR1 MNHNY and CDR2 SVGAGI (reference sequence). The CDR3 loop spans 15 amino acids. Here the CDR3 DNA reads TGTGCCAGCAGTGATAGCGGGGGTCCCACAGATACGCAGTATTTT. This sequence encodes CASSDSGGPTDTQYF.

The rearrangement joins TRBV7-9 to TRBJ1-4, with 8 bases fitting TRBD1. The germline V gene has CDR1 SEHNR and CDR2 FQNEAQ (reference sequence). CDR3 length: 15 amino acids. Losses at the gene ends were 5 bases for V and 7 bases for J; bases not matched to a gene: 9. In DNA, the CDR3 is TGTGCCAGCAGCGCTACAGGGGGAAGAATTGAAAAACTGTTTTTT. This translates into CASSATGGRIEKLFF.

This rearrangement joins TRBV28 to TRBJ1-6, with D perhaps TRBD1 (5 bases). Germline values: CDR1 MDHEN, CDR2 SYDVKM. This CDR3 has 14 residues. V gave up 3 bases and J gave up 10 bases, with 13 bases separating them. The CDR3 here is CASSFTQGISPLHF. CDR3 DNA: TGTGCCAGCAGTTTTACTCAGGGTATCTCACCCCTCCACTTT.

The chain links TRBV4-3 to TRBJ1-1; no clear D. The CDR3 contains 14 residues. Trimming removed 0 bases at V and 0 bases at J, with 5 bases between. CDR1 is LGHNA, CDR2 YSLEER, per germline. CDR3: CASSQDRVNTEAFF. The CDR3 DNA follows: TGCGCCAGCAGCCAAGACAGAGTGAACACTGAAGCTTTCTTT.

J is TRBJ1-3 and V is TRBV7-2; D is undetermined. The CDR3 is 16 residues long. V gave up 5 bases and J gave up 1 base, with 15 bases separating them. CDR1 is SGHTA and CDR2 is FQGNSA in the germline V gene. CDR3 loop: CASSIVGVRSGNTIYF. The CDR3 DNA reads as TGTGCCAGCAGCATCGTTGGGGTGAGGTCTGGAAACACCATATATTTT. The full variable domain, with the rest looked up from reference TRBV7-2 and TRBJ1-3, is GAGVSQSPSNKVTEKGKDVELRCDPISGHTALYWYRQSLGQGLEFLIYFQGNSAPDKSGLPSDRFSAERTGGSVSTLTIQRTQQEDSAVYLCASSIVGVRSGNTIYFGEGSWLTVV.

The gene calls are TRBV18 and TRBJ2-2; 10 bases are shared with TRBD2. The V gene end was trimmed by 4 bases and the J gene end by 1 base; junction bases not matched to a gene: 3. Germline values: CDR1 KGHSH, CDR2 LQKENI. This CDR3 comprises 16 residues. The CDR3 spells CASSLRLAGNTGELFF. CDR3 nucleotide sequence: TGTGCCAGCTCACTCCGACTAGCGGGGAACACCGGGGAGCTGTTTTTT.

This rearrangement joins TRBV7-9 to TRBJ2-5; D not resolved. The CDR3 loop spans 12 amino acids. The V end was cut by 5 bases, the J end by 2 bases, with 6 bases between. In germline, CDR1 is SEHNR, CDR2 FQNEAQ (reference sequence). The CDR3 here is CASSPTQETQYF. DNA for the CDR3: TGTGCCAGCAGCCCGACTCAAGAGACCCAGTACTTC.